This entry lists 8 T cell receptor beta chains sequenced from one sample in a study of blood T cell repertoires in COVID-19. Sequenced by immunoSEQ multiplex PCR; TCRdb stores in-frame clones only, minus some. The profile shows around 140,000 clones, over 80% of them singletons. The material sequenced was PBMCs or T cells enriched from blood (not recorded which). The receptor source for this set is a man in his sixties who had recovered from COVID-19.

The V call is TRBV18, the J call TRBJ2-2; TRBD2 matches at 12 bases. CDR3 length: 16 residues. Germline loops: CDR1 KGHSH, CDR2 LQKENI. After removal of 6 bases from V and 7 bases from J, the junction contained 9 bases not matched to a gene. The CDR3 DNA is TGTGCCAGCTCTTCTGGACTAGCGGGATTTATCGGGGAGCTGTTTTTT. Residues: CASSSGLAGFIGELFF.

The V gene is TRBV27, the J gene TRBJ2-5, with D uncertain. This CDR3 region has 13 residues. Trimming stripped 5 bases from V and 4 bases from J, with 11 bases between. Germline CDR1 is MNHEY and CDR2 is SMNVEV (reference sequence). The CDR3 here is CASSGTMIETQYF. The CDR3 bases are TGTGCCAGCAGTGGAACTATGATAGAGACCCAGTACTTC.

V is TRBV5-4 and J is TRBJ2-7, with TRBD1 as a possible D gene (5 bases). This CDR3 has 14 amino acids. V lost 4 bases to trimming and J lost 3 bases, with 14 bases between them. Germline loops: CDR1 SGHNT, CDR2 YYREEE (reference sequence). The CDR3 loop reads CASSEGADNYEQYF. As DNA, the CDR3 is TGTGCCAGCAGCGAAGGGGCAGACAACTACGAGCAGTACTTC.

The chain is built from TRBV7-6 and TRBJ2-7; 10 bases fit TRBD1. The germline gives CDR1 SGHVS, CDR2 FNYEAQ. J gave up 0 bases and V 4 bases, and 3 bases lay outside the gene matches. The CDR3 consists of 15 residues. The CDR3 region has the DNA TGTGCCAGCAGCTCCGGGACAGGGGTCTCCTACGAGCAGTACTTC. Protein sequence: CASSSGTGVSYEQYF.

The chain uses TRBV30 and TRBJ1-1; TRBD1 matches at 8 bases. Germline V gives CDR1 GTSNPN, CDR2 SVGIG (reference sequence). V lost 3 bases, J lost 4 bases, and 13 bases stayed unmatched. This CDR3 comprises 16 residues. This chain's CDR3 is CAWRARDRLMGTEAFF. The CDR3 DNA reads TGTGCCTGGAGAGCCCGGGACAGGCTTATGGGCACTGAAGCTTTCTTT.

This sequence joins TRBV12-3 or TRBV12-4 and TRBJ2-2; D ambiguous. CDR3 length: 11 amino acids. Trimming took off 7 bases at V and 4 bases at J, with 4 bases between the two ends. In nucleotides, the CDR3 is TGTGCCAGCACCCTCACCGGGGAGCTGTTTTTT. The encoded protein is CASTLTGELFF.

The chain combines TRBV25-1 with TRBJ2-1, with D possibly matching TRBD2 (6 bases). V was trimmed by 2 bases and J by 8 bases, leaving 13 bases between them. CDR1 is MGHDK and CDR2 is SYGVNS in the germline V gene. The CDR3 contains 14 residues. CDR3: CASSERLVGDEQFF. CDR3 nucleotides: TGTGCCAGCAGTGAAAGACTAGTAGGTGATGAGCAGTTCTTC.

The chain employs TRBV28 and TRBJ1-1; TRBD1 aligns across 8 bases. The germline V gene has CDR1 MDHEN and CDR2 SYDVKM. The CDR3 sequence is 13 residues long. V lost 6 bases, J lost 6 bases, and 6 bases stayed unmatched. The CDR3 protein is CASRGQGAPEAFF. The DNA for the CDR3 is TGTGCCAGCAGGGGCCAGGGGGCCCCTGAAGCTTTCTTT.